These 27 T cell receptor beta chains came from one sample sequenced in a study of cytomegalovirus exposure and HLA in healthy donors. The study ran its PCR with 60 Vbeta and 13 Jbeta primers. Assay used: immunoSEQ multiplex PCR; TCRdb lists only in-frame clones, some missing. The repertoire table contains about 160,000 clones. Sequencing used PBMCs. These receptors were obtained from a man aged 30 to 45 in good health and CMV-seronegative.

V is TRBV10-2 and J is TRBJ2-7, with D possibly matching TRBD1 (5 bases). CDR3 length: 15 residues. Trimming left V 7 bases short and J 3 bases short, with 19 bases between. Germline V lookup: CDR1 WSHSY, CDR2 SAAADI. The CDR3 DNA reads as TGCGCCAGCATCCCGGCAGGGCGTATGGGCTACGAGCAGTACTTC. The encoded protein is CASIPAGRMGYEQYF.

This chain links TRBV25-1 with TRBJ1-1, with D maybe TRBD1 (6 bases). Trimming removed 6 bases from V and 1 base from J, with 15 bases in between. Germline V gene lookup returns CDR1 MGHDK and CDR2 SYGVNS. This CDR3 has 15 residues. CDR3 protein: CASRMTGLPNTEAFF. CDR3 DNA: TGTGCCAGCAGGATGACAGGTCTCCCGAACACTGAAGCTTTCTTT.

The chain has TRBV5-5 and TRBJ2-1; a weak D match, TRBD2 (5 bases). This CDR3 has 13 amino acids. Trimming pared 3 bases from V and 5 bases from J, leaving 9 bases between. Germline V gene data show CDR1 as SGHKS and CDR2 as YYEKEE (reference sequence). The CDR3 loop reads CASSSSGHNEQFF. CDR3 DNA sequence: TGTGCCAGCAGCTCCAGCGGTCACAATGAGCAGTTCTTC.

This chain uses TRBV10-3 with TRBJ2-5, with D possibly being TRBD1 (7 bases). This CDR3 is 17 amino acids long. Trimming took off 6 bases at V and 2 bases at J, with 22 bases between the two ends. CDR1 is ENHRY, CDR2 SYGVKD, per germline. The CDR3 reads CAISRTGEVDSQETQYF. The CDR3 nucleotides read TGTGCCATCAGCCGAACAGGGGAGGTGGACTCACAAGAGACCCAGTACTTC.

The chain is built from TRBV18 and TRBJ2-5; D ambiguous. With 0 bases removed from V and 3 bases from J, the gap between germline ends came to 8 bases. This CDR3 comprises 14 residues. Germline V lookup: CDR1 KGHSH, CDR2 LQKENI. CDR3 DNA: TGTGCCAGCTCACCACCGTCGCCGGAAGAGACCCAGTACTTC. It encodes CASSPPSPEETQYF.

CDR3 sequence reads: CASSFTGQPSSYNQPQHF. CDR3 DNA sequence: TGCGCCAGCAGCTTCACAGGACAGCCGTCATCCTACAATCAGCCCCAGCATTTT. The chain combines TRBV5-1 with TRBJ1-5; D may be TRBD1 (6 bases). CDR1 is SGHRS, CDR2 YFSETQ, per germline. The CDR3 consists of 18 residues. V lost 2 bases and J 3 bases, leaving 21 bases between the germline ends.

The chain combines TRBV6-5 with TRBJ1-4; D is uncertain. This CDR3 spans 14 amino acids. Trimming removed 2 bases at V and 4 bases at J, with 8 bases between. In germline, CDR1 is MNHEY, CDR2 SVGAGI. The DNA for the CDR3 is TGTGCCAGCAGTTACAGCCTGATTAATGAAAAACTGTTTTTT. Encoded protein: CASSYSLINEKLFF.

The V call is TRBV5-1, the J call TRBJ1-1; 10 bases match TRBD1. This CDR3 is built from 15 residues. Trimming cost V 5 bases and J 8 bases; bases outside gene matches: 12. Germline CDR1 reads SGHRS; CDR2 reads YFSETQ. The CDR3 coding sequence is TGCGCCAGCAGACTCGGACAGGGGGGTACGAGAGAAGCTTTCTTT. Protein: CASRLGQGGTREAFF.

This sequence joins TRBV6-6 and TRBJ1-5; 7 bases align to TRBD1. The CDR3 is made up of 13 amino acids. J lost 6 bases, V lost 7 bases, and 6 bases had no gene match. CDR1 and CDR2 from the germline V gene are MNHNY and SVGAGI (reference sequence). CDR3 DNA: TGTGCCAGCACCTCCTCAGGGGGTCAGCCCCAGCATTTT. It is translated as CASTSSGGQPQHF.

V usage is TRBV5-4 and J usage is TRBJ2-7; 11 bases match TRBD2. V was pared by 4 bases and J by 0 bases, with 9 bases of the junction left unmatched. The CDR3 is 17 residues long. Germline values: CDR1 SGHNT, CDR2 YYREEE (reference sequence). The CDR3 DNA is TGTGCCAGCAGCCCAAACGTAGCGGGAGGGGTCTCCTACGAGCAGTACTTC. Amino acids: CASSPNVAGGVSYEQYF.

The J gene is TRBJ2-3, the V gene TRBV6-5; D is uncertain. The germline gives CDR1 MNHEY, CDR2 SVGAGI. V lost 2 bases and J 4 bases, leaving 10 bases between the germline ends. The CDR3 contains 14 residues. The CDR3 sequence: CASSYAPAADTQYF. CDR3 nucleotide sequence: TGTGCCAGCAGTTACGCCCCGGCGGCAGATACGCAGTATTTT.

The CDR3 loop is CASSRGQGLGELFF. The CDR3 DNA reads as TGTGCCAGCAGTCGGGGACAGGGATTGGGGGAGCTGTTTTTT. The chain joins TRBV6-5 to TRBJ2-2, with 9 bases matching TRBD1. This CDR3 region has 14 residues. The J segment lost 8 bases and the V segment lost 5 bases, leaving 6 bases of the junction unmatched. In germline, CDR1 is MNHEY, CDR2 SVGAGI.

The chain links TRBV2 to TRBJ2-7; D unclear. Germline V gene data show CDR1 as SNHLY and CDR2 as FYNNEI. With 2 bases removed from V and 3 bases from J, the gap between germline ends came to 14 bases. The CDR3 contains 15 residues. The CDR3 sequence is CASSELNGVDYEQYF. The CDR3 DNA reads TGTGCCAGCAGTGAATTGAATGGAGTAGACTACGAGCAGTACTTC. The full variable domain, with the rest looked up from reference TRBV2 and TRBJ2-7, is EPEVTQTPSHQVTQMGQEVILRCVPISNHLYFYWYRQILGQKVEFLVSFYNNEISEKSEIFDDQFSVERPDGSNFTLKIRSTKLEDSAMYFCASSELNGVDYEQYFGPGTRLTVT.

The V call is TRBV19, the J call TRBJ2-5, with D perhaps matching TRBD1 (6 bases). V was shortened by 5 bases and J by 5 bases, with 12 bases between the two germline ends. CDR1 and CDR2 from the germline V gene are LNHDA and SQIVND (reference sequence). This CDR3 has 13 residues. The CDR3 DNA reads TGTGCCAGTAGTGGGACACCCCTGGAGACCCAGTACTTC. The encoded protein is CASSGTPLETQYF.

The genes are TRBV5-1 and TRBJ1-1; a possible D gene is TRBD1 (5 bases). V lost 4 bases to trimming and J lost 2 bases, with 12 bases between them. Germline assignment: CDR1 SGHRS and CDR2 YFSETQ. The length of the CDR3 is 14 residues. The CDR3 region is CASSAGDGNTEAFF. As DNA, the CDR3 is TGCGCCAGCAGCGCGGGGGACGGCAACACTGAAGCTTTCTTT.

The chain joins TRBV7-8 to TRBJ2-7, with 9 bases aligning to TRBD2. The V segment lost 3 bases and the J segment 2 bases; nucleotides outside the gene matches: 2. The V gene's germline CDR1 is SGHVS and CDR2 FQNEAQ. The CDR3 extends over 14 amino acids. DNA for the CDR3: TGTGCCAGCAGCTTTGCGGGAGGGCCCTACGAGCAGTACTTC. This sequence encodes CASSFAGGPYEQYF.

This chain uses TRBV27 with TRBJ2-1, with 9 bases that match TRBD2. Germline V gene sequence: CDR1 MNHEY, CDR2 SMNVEV (reference sequence). The CDR3 totals 15 residues. V shed 7 bases and J 0 bases; nucleotides not matched to a gene: 4. CDR3 bases: TGTGCCAGCAAAGCGGGAGGTTCCTCCTACAATGAGCAGTTCTTC. It encodes CASKAGGSSYNEQFF.

The gene calls are TRBV7-2 and TRBJ2-3; 9 nucleotides align to TRBD1. Germline V lookup: CDR1 SGHTA, CDR2 FQGNSA. The CDR3 contains 17 residues. V lost 5 bases and J lost 3; bases outside the gene matches: 12. CDR3 region: CASSGRQGVLRTDTQYF. The CDR3 DNA follows: TGTGCCAGCAGCGGTCGACAGGGGGTATTGCGGACAGATACGCAGTATTTT.

The chain employs TRBV7-6 and TRBJ1-1, with 12 nucleotides matching TRBD1. The CDR3 runs 15 residues. Germline values: CDR1 SGHVS, CDR2 FNYEAQ. Germline trimming cut 5 bases from V and 4 bases from J; bases unmatched to any gene: 5. The CDR3 spells CASSPGTGGVTEAFF. The CDR3, as DNA: TGTGCCAGCAGCCCGGGGACAGGGGGCGTCACTGAAGCTTTCTTT.

The J gene is TRBJ2-1, the V gene TRBV15, with a tentative D call TRBD2 (7 bases). The CDR3 is 16 amino acids. Trimming took off 1 base at V and 7 bases at J, with 17 bases between the two ends. CDR1 LNHNV and CDR2 YYDKDF come from the germline V gene (reference sequence). The chain's CDR3 is CATSRGGGGPVNEQFF. The CDR3 DNA is TGTGCCACCAGCAGAGGAGGGGGAGGGCCGGTGAATGAGCAGTTCTTC.

The V call is TRBV10-1, the J call TRBJ1-1, with D unresolved. The length of the CDR3 is 13 residues. Germline-derived CDR1 and CDR2 are WNHNN and SYGVQD (reference sequence). V lost 7 bases, J lost 3 bases, and 12 bases lay in between. The CDR3 loop reads CASKAGRDTEAFF. Written as DNA, the CDR3 is TGCGCCAGCAAGGCGGGTAGGGACACTGAAGCTTTCTTT.

The chain is built from TRBV29-1 and TRBJ1-1; D gene uncertain. CDR3 length equals 13 residues. Trimming stripped 1 base from V and 0 bases from J, with 6 bases between. Germline loops: CDR1 SQVTM, CDR2 ANQGSEA. CDR3 sequence (DNA): TGCAGCGTTGAAGCACGGTTGAACACTGAAGCTTTCTTT. Amino acid sequence: CSVEARLNTEAFF.

J is TRBJ1-3 and V is TRBV11-2, with TRBD1 matching over 7 bases. In germline, CDR1 is SGHAT, CDR2 FQNNGV. This CDR3 has 17 residues. V was clipped by 2 bases and J by 2 bases; unmatched bases: 9. CDR3 nucleotides: TGTGCCAGCAGCTTACCGCCCCGCACAGGGGCTGGAAACACCATATATTTT. This gives the protein CASSLPPRTGAGNTIYF.

J is TRBJ1-5 and V is TRBV7-9; 8 positions agree with TRBD1. V was pared by 4 bases and J by 2 bases, with 7 bases of the junction left unmatched. The germline CDR1 and CDR2 sequences are SEHNR and FQNEAQ (reference sequence). CDR3 length: 16 residues. CDR3 loop: CASSSRPQGGNQPQHF. CDR3 in DNA: TGTGCCAGCAGCTCGAGACCACAGGGGGGCAATCAGCCCCAGCATTTT.

V usage is TRBV7-6 and J usage is TRBJ2-7, with 10 bases lining up with TRBD2. CDR3 length: 14 residues. V lost 5 bases to trimming and J lost 3 bases; unmatched junction nucleotides: 4. Germline lookup yields CDR1 SGHVS and CDR2 FNYEAQ. CDR3 DNA: TGTGCCAGCAGCCCGAGCGGGAGGGTCTACGAGCAGTACTTC. The encoded protein is CASSPSGRVYEQYF.

V gene TRBV28 combines with J gene TRBJ1-6; TRBD1 aligns across 10 bases. This CDR3 has 17 residues. Per germline, CDR1 MDHEN and CDR2 SYDVKM. Trimming took 1 base from V and 8 from J; bases not matched to a gene: 8. CDR3 coding DNA: TGTGCCAGCAGTTTATTCTCGTTAGGGACAGGGGATTCACCCCTCCACTTT. This translates into CASSLFSLGTGDSPLHF. Supplemented by reference TRBV28 and TRBJ1-6, the full variable domain reads DVKVTQSSRYLVKRTGEKVFLECVQDMDHENMFWYRQDPGLGLRLIYFSYDVKMKEKGDIPEGYSVSREKKERFSLILESASTNQTSMYLCASSLFSLGTGDSPLHFGNGTRLTVT.

This sequence joins TRBV29-1 and TRBJ2-2, with D possibly TRBD2 on 6 matching bases. V was trimmed by 4 bases and J by 7 bases, leaving 19 bases between them. The V gene's germline CDR1 is SQVTM and CDR2 ANQGSEA. This CDR3 has 15 amino acids. The CDR3: CSVGTSQPYGGELFF. The CDR3 region has the DNA TGCAGCGTTGGAACTAGCCAGCCCTATGGCGGGGAGCTGTTTTTT.